This entry features one T cell receptor (beta chain) sequence. The sample belongs to a study of cytotoxic CD8 clonotypes in ibrutinib-treated CLL. The V end was cut by 2 bases, the J end by 5 bases, with 12 bases between. CDR1 is SGHAT and CDR2 is FQDESV in the germline V gene (reference sequence). The CDR3 has 14 residues. Depth targeted 1 in 200,000 to 1 in 1 million T cells, averaging approximately 9.3x coverage per clonotype. Generated by immunoSEQ multiplex PCR, the TCRdb table keeps only in-frame clones and is missing some. The sample consists of about 300,000 clones, approximately 76% of them appearing once.

The TCR originated in a human donor with chronic lymphocytic leukemia. The sequencing here drew on PBMCs, taken at disease progression, from a patient treated with ibrutinib. J is TRBJ1-1 and V is TRBV11-1; D might be TRBD1 (5 bases). The CDR3 DNA reads TGTGCCAGCAGCTTACAGGGACGAAGGACTGAAGCTTTCTTT. It is translated as CASSLQGRRTEAFF.